Following are 4 T cell receptor beta chains from one sample sequenced in a study of blood T cell repertoires in COVID-19 (dated by TCRdb to the early 2020s). The receptor library was made with the immunoSEQ multiplex PCR assay. The table was pulled from immuneACCESS by TCRdb, which kept in-frame rearrangements only. Such tables lose some clones; where checked, under half of the loss comes from unresolved V genes, and the rest has no known cause. The sample table lists about 220,000 clones, about 88% of them with a count of one. Roughly 2% of the sample lies in the top ten. The specimen sequenced was peripheral blood. The receptors here all came from a man in his forties with active or convalescent COVID-19.

The chain joins TRBV19 to TRBJ2-7; D perhaps matches TRBD2 (6 bases). V was pared by 6 bases and J by 3 bases, with 18 bases between. The length of the CDR3 is 15 residues. The germline V gene has CDR1 LNHDA and CDR2 SQIVND (reference sequence). CDR3 sequence: CASSYSGPSGYEQYF. For the CDR3, the DNA is TGTGCCAGTAGCTATAGCGGTCCATCGGGCTACGAGCAGTACTTC. The whole variable domain, filled in from reference TRBV19 and TRBJ2-7, reads DGGITQSPKYLFRKEGQNVTLSCEQNLNHDAMYWYRQDPGQGLRLIYYSQIVNDFQKGDIAEGYSVSREKKESFPLTVTSAQKNPTAFYLCASSYSGPSGYEQYFGPGTRLTVT.

The DNA for the CDR3 is TGTGCCAGCAGTGATAGCGGGGCTAGTTCACCCCTCCACTTT. This sequence encodes CASSDSGASSPLHF. This chain links TRBV6-1 with TRBJ1-6, with a possible D match to TRBD1 (5 bases). V was trimmed by 3 bases and J by 9 bases, leaving 12 bases between them. This CDR3 spans 14 amino acids. Germline CDR1 reads MNHNS; CDR2 reads SASEGT.

The chain recombines TRBV21-1 with TRBJ1-4. TRBV21-1 is listed as a pseudogene. This CDR3 has 16 residues. The CDR3 reads CASSKSGGGKGEKLFF. The CDR3 DNA follows: TGTGCCAGCAGCAAATCCGGGGGGGGTAAAGGAGAAAAACTGTTTTTT.

The V gene is TRBV29-1, the J gene TRBJ2-1; D gene ambiguous. Germline values: CDR1 SQVTM, CDR2 ANQGSEA. This CDR3 has 13 amino acids. V was pared by 3 bases and J by 0 bases, with 6 bases between. The CDR3 spells CSVDNYSYNEQFF. DNA of the CDR3: TGCAGCGTTGATAATTACTCCTACAATGAGCAGTTCTTC.